A single sample gave rise to the 10 T cell receptor beta chains below, sequenced in a study of monozygotic twins with inflammatory bowel disease. TCRdb processed the 5' RACE reads again and assigns one entry to each CDR3 protein, with no DNA. The sample holds a few hundred thousand distinct CDR3 sequences. Sequenced sample: blood. The receptors were gathered from a human donor with ulcerative colitis or Crohn's disease, or a healthy co-twin of an affected twin (not recorded which).

The chain combines TRBV7-2 with TRBJ1-4. From germline, CDR1 is SGHTA and CDR2 FQGNSA. The CDR3 is 14 residues long. The CDR3 loop reads CASTHGWDNEKLFF.

J is TRBJ1-5 and V is TRBV27. CDR1 and CDR2 from the germline V gene are MNHEY and SMNVEV (reference sequence). The CDR3 extends over 15 amino acids. The CDR3 region is CASSFGQTSNQPQHF.

V is TRBV28 and J is TRBJ2-7; TCRdb outputs TRBD1, but without DNA this stays unchecked. The CDR3 length is 11 residues. Germline CDR1 reads MDHEN; CDR2 reads SYDVKM. The CDR3 region is CASTAGIEQYF.

This rearrangement joins TRBV12-3 or TRBV12-4 to TRBJ2-2; TCRdb picks TRBD2, but there is no DNA to check that call. CDR3 length: 19 residues. The chain's CDR3 is CASSFGLAGARTNTGELFF.

J is TRBJ2-3 and V is TRBV19; without DNA, the TCRdb call of TRBD1 cannot be checked. The germline V gene encodes CDR1 LNHDA and CDR2 SQIVND (reference sequence). The CDR3 consists of 15 residues. CDR3 amino acids: CASRNLGGSADTQYF.

This rearrangement joins TRBV7-9 to TRBJ2-1. Looked up from germline, CDR1 is SEHNR and CDR2 is FQNEAQ (reference sequence). The CDR3 runs 14 residues. The CDR3: CASSSPHGYNEQFF.

The chain joins TRBV4-3 to TRBJ1-6; lacking DNA, the TRBD1 call made by TCRdb goes unchecked. Germline loops: CDR1 LGHNA, CDR2 YSLEER. The length of the CDR3 is 18 residues. The CDR3 is CASSQLSKGGNSNSPLHF.

This sequence joins TRBV7-2 and TRBJ2-1; no DNA is available, so the TRBD1 call from TCRdb remains unchecked. Germline V lookup: CDR1 SGHTA, CDR2 FQGNSA. This CDR3 has 16 residues. The CDR3 loop reads CASSLRKAGGLNEQFF.

The chain uses TRBV28 and TRBJ2-5. CDR3 length equals 16 residues. Per germline, CDR1 MDHEN and CDR2 SYDVKM. CDR3 sequence: CASSLSHLRTQETQYF. The entire variable domain, with the rest obtained from reference TRBV28 and TRBJ2-5, is as follows: DVKVTQSSRYLVKRTGEKVFLECVQDMDHENMFWYRQDPGLGLRLIYFSYDVKMKEKGDIPEGYSVSREKKERFSLILESASTNQTSMYLCASSLSHLRTQETQYFGPGTRLLVL.

The rearrangement joins TRBV6-5 to TRBJ1-4; lacking DNA, the TRBD1 call made by TCRdb goes unchecked. The CDR3 is 16 residues long. Germline CDR1 and CDR2: MNHEY and SVGAGI. The CDR3 loop reads CASSYRSTGGNEKLFF.